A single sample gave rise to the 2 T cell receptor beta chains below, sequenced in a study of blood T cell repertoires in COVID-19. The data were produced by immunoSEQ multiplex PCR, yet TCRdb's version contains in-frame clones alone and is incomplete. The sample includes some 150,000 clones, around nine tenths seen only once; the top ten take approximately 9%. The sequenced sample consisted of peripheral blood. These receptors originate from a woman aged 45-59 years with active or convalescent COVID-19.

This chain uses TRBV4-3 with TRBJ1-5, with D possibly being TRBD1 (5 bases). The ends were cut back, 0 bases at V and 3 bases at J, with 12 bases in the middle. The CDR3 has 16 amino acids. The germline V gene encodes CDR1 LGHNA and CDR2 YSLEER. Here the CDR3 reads CASSQEFAGFNQPQHF. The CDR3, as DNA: TGCGCCAGCAGCCAAGAATTTGCAGGGTTCAATCAGCCCCAGCATTTT.

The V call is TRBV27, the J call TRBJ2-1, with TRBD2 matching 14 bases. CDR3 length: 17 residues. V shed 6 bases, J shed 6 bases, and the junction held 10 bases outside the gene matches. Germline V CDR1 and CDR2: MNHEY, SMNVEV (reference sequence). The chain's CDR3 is CASSLRGGTSGGNEQFF. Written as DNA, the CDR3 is TGTGCCAGCAGCCTAAGAGGCGGGACTAGCGGGGGCAATGAGCAGTTCTTC.